These T cell receptor beta chains were read from a single sample in a study of T-cell reconstitution after alpha-beta-depleted transplantation in children. MiXCR, run by TCRdb on the PCR reads, gives a single entry per CDR3 protein. The sample has around 450,000 distinct CDR3 sequences, over 40% seen once. The sample consisted of PBMCs, taken before TCRalphabeta/CD19-depleted stem cell transplant. The receptors here all came from a girl aged 2 to 10 with aplastic anemia, due to receive a stem cell transplant. Both conserved end residues are part of each CDR3. A D gene is named only where the DNA matches it firmly.

j_call v_call d_call cdr3_aa
TRBJ2-2 TRBV3-1 TRBD2 CASSLHRTRNTGELFF
TRBJ2-7 TRBV27 . CASSLDRQSYEQYF
TRBJ1-4 TRBV18 TRBD1 CASSPQSGTGVFF
TRBJ2-2 TRBV7-9 . CASSLAAGGTNTGELFF
TRBJ1-5 TRBV6-6 . CASSYLGNQPQHF
TRBJ2-1 TRBV5-1 . CASSLAGRITYNEQFF
TRBJ2-2 TRBV10-3 . CATRGGYGELFF
TRBJ2-7 TRBV20-1 TRBD2 CSAIPSGNSYEQYF
TRBJ1-2 TRBV6-5 . CASSYSGRGYTF
TRBJ2-7 TRBV29-1 . CSVEAGSPYEQYF
TRBJ2-6 TRBV5-1 . CASSLIEGSGANVLTF
TRBJ2-1 TRBV28 TRBD1 CASSLEGQGARGNEQFF
TRBJ2-7 TRBV29-1 TRBD2 CSAGSGRALYEQYF
TRBJ1-2 TRBV7-6 . CASSLRRDGRDGYTF
TRBJ2-1 TRBV7-3 . CASSLSSGGYNEQFF
TRBJ2-5 TRBV15 . CATSRDQRFQETQYF
TRBJ1-2 TRBV9 TRBD1 CASSAEGGADGYTF
TRBJ1-2 TRBV9 . CASSAQGALVYGYTF
TRBJ2-7 TRBV4-2 . CASSPSPRLGEQYF
TRBJ1-2 TRBV27 . CASRVSLGGYTF
TRBJ2-3 TRBV20-1 . CSAVRGDTADTQYF
TRBJ2-7 TRBV15 TRBD1 CATSRDRETGPLEQYF
TRBJ2-2 TRBV5-1 TRBD1 CASSSRTGLDTGELFF
TRBJ2-7 TRBV2 . CASSDGGAPYEQYF
TRBJ2-5 TRBV6-5 . CASSYGTGEVETQYF
TRBJ2-3 TRBV25-1 TRBD2 CASSPWERGDTDTQYF
TRBJ2-7 TRBV28 . CASSLGGGPSEQYF
TRBJ2-5 TRBV29-1 TRBD2 CSVVRTSGRARKTQYF
TRBJ1-1 TRBV7-2 . CASTPGHNTEAFF
TRBJ1-2 TRBV6-1 TRBD1 CASRRDRVGYGYTF
TRBJ1-1 TRBV14 . CASSQAGMNTEAFF
TRBJ2-2 TRBV7-9 TRBD2 CASSPGTSGVAGELFF
TRBJ2-7 TRBV5-5 . CASSLGQHYEQYF
TRBJ2-7 TRBV5-1 . CASSLVRSAGPNYYEQYF
TRBJ2-7 TRBV5-5 . CASSLSVGEQYF
TRBJ2-7 TRBV28 . CASSLSGKVEQYF
TRBJ2-3 TRBV5-1 TRBD2 CASREGTSVTDTQYF
TRBJ2-1 TRBV5-1 TRBD2 CASSISSGAGEQFF
TRBJ2-2 TRBV28 . CASSGGVGVNTGELFF
TRBJ1-2 TRBV7-2 . CASSLVAGGGYTF
TRBJ2-1 TRBV12-3/TRBV12-4 . CASSDRGEQFF
TRBJ2-2 TRBV7-9 . CASSLGSASTGELFF
TRBJ1-2 TRBV7-8 . CASSLVSQPLYGYTF
TRBJ2-7 TRBV6-1 TRBD1 CASTIRNRDRGREQYF
TRBJ2-2 TRBV12-3/TRBV12-4 . CARVLREKSAGELFF
TRBJ2-5 TRBV20-1 . CSARDGFRGRQETQYF
TRBJ2-1 TRBV18 . CASSPLPGRSYNEQFF
TRBJ1-2 TRBV6-5 . CASSTARTLNYGYTF
TRBJ1-5 TRBV20-1 . CSARKDMDQPQHF
TRBJ1-3 TRBV28 TRBD1 CASSFPGQGNTIYF
TRBJ2-7 TRBV7-9 TRBD1 CASNLNRDRDHEQYF